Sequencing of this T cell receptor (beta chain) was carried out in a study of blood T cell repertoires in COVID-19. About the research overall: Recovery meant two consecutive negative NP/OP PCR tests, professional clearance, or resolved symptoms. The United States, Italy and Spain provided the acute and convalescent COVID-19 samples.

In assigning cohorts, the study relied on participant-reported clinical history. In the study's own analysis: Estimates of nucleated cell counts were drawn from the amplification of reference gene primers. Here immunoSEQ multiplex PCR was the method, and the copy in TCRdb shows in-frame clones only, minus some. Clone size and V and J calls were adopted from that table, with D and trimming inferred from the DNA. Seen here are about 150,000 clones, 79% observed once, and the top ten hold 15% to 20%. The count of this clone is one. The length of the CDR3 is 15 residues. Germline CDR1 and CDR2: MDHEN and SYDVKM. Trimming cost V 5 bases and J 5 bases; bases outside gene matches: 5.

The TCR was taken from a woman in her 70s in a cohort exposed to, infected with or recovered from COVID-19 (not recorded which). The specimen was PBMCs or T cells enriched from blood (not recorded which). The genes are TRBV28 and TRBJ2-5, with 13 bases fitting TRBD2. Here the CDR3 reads CASSQMTSGRETQYF. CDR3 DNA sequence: TGTGCCAGCAGTCAAATGACTAGCGGGAGGGAGACCCAGTACTTC.